Presented here are 21 T cell receptor beta chains from one specimen sequenced in a study of shared clonotypes between healthy human individuals. Clones were read by immunoSEQ multiplex PCR, and TCRdb kept only the in-frame ones, dropping some. Of some 2,400,000 clones in the sample, about 94% were seen once. Sequencing used naive CD4+ T cells sorted from blood. Subset indicated: CD45RA+ positively selected. The receptors originated from a man aged 18-30 years in good health.

The chain links TRBV19 to TRBJ2-7; 9 bases map to TRBD1. The V gene end was trimmed by 0 bases and the J gene end by 3 bases; junction bases not matched to a gene: 3. CDR3 length: 15 residues. Germline V gene sequence: CDR1 LNHDA, CDR2 SQIVND (reference sequence). This chain's CDR3 is CASSIETGGFYEQYF. Here the CDR3 DNA reads TGTGCCAGTAGTATAGAGACAGGGGGTTTCTACGAGCAGTACTTC.

This sequence joins TRBV25-1 and TRBJ2-1, with 10 bases identical to TRBD1. Unmatched junction bases numbered 4, after V lost 3 bases and J lost 5 bases. The CDR3 loop spans 15 amino acids. Germline V gene sequence: CDR1 MGHDK, CDR2 SYGVNS. The CDR3 protein is CASSDRDRGNNEQFF. Here the CDR3 DNA reads TGTGCCAGCAGTGACCGGGACAGGGGAAACAATGAGCAGTTCTTC.

To note about this clone: Other DNA variants within this sample encode the same CDR3. The chain combines TRBV9 with TRBJ2-7, with 7 positions matching TRBD2. The germline V gene has CDR1 SGDLS and CDR2 YYNGEE. The CDR3 runs to 14 residues. V was pared by 0 bases and J by 6 bases, with 6 bases of the junction left unmatched. Here the CDR3 reads CASSVAGGSGEQYF. The CDR3 DNA sequence: TGTGCCAGCAGCGTAGCTGGCGGGAGTGGCGAGCAGTACTTC.

This sequence joins TRBV7-9 and TRBJ1-1; TRBD1 matches at 9 bases. This CDR3 region has 15 residues. Germline CDR1 reads SEHNR; CDR2 reads FQNEAQ (reference sequence). V trimming: 5 bases; J trimming: 6 bases; junction bases outside the gene matches: 10. The CDR3 protein is CASSATGGRLSEAFF. CDR3 nucleotide sequence: TGTGCCAGCAGCGCGACAGGGGGTCGGCTGTCTGAAGCTTTCTTT.

The chain is built from TRBV7-2 and TRBJ1-1; 7 bases fit TRBD1. V lost 5 bases, J lost 1 base, and 7 bases stayed unmatched. The CDR3 spans 15 residues. The V gene's germline CDR1 is SGHTA and CDR2 FQGNSA. CDR3 sequence (DNA): TGTGCCAGCAGCGCTCCGGGACAGCCGAACACTGAAGCTTTCTTT. Its translation is CASSAPGQPNTEAFF.

V usage is TRBV2 and J usage is TRBJ2-5; TRBD1 matches 9 bases. Germline V lookup: CDR1 SNHLY, CDR2 FYNNEI. Trimming at V came to 7 bases and at J to 5 bases, leaving 11 bases not matched to a gene. The CDR3 extends over 15 amino acids. The CDR3 nucleotides are TGTGCCAGCACCCGAGAAGGGACAGGGATGGAGACCCAGTACTTC. Translation: CASTREGTGMETQYF.

J is TRBJ2-3 and V is TRBV6-5; tentative D call: TRBD1 (6 bases). The length of the CDR3 is 14 residues. V shed 8 bases and J shed 4 bases, with 16 bases lying between them. Per the germline V gene, CDR1 is MNHEY and CDR2 is SVGAGI. DNA for the CDR3: TGTGCCAGCTCCAACCCTCGGACAGCAGATACGCAGTATTTT. Protein product: CASSNPRTADTQYF.

The J gene is TRBJ2-3, the V gene TRBV6-6, with TRBD2 matching over 7 bases. The CDR3 length is 15 residues. V was clipped by 6 bases and J by 0 bases; unmatched bases: 6. CDR1 is MNHNY, CDR2 SVGAGI, per germline (reference sequence). CDR3 coding DNA: TGTGCCAGCAGGGGCGGGAGATCCAGCACAGATACGCAGTATTTT. It specifies CASRGGRSSTDTQYF.

The chain has TRBV18 and TRBJ2-3; no clear D. Germline CDR1 and CDR2: KGHSH and LQKENI. The CDR3 runs 13 residues. V gave up 2 bases and J gave up 2 bases, with 5 bases separating them. This CDR3 reads CASSPTDTDTQYF. DNA of the CDR3: TGTGCCAGCTCACCAACTGACACAGATACGCAGTATTTT.

The rearrangement uses TRBV14 and TRBJ1-2; D perhaps matches TRBD1 (5 bases). The V end lost 0 bases, the J end lost 4 bases, and 15 bases lay between the germline ends. The CDR3 runs 16 residues. Germline CDR1 is SGHDN and CDR2 is FVKESK. The CDR3 loop reads CASSQDLAGRSYGYTF. The CDR3 region has the DNA TGTGCCAGCAGCCAAGATTTGGCAGGGAGGAGCTATGGCTACACCTTC.

For the CDR3, the DNA is TGTGCCAGCAGCAGCCGGGACAGGGCTGTTCATGGCTACACCTTC. Translated, it gives CASSSRDRAVHGYTF. V is TRBV5-8 and J is TRBJ1-2; 9 nucleotides align to TRBD1. The germline gives CDR1 SGHTS, CDR2 YDEGEE. The trim removed 4 bases at V and 6 bases at J, leaving 10 bases unmatched. CDR3 size: 15 residues.

CDR3 residues: CAWSYQGEKLFF. CDR3 nucleotide sequence: TGTGCCTGGAGTTACCAAGGGGAAAAACTGTTTTTT. The V call is TRBV30, the J call TRBJ1-4; D is undetermined. The germline V gene has CDR1 GTSNPN and CDR2 SVGIG (reference sequence). V gave up 2 bases and J gave up 8 bases, with 9 bases separating them. CDR3 length equals 12 residues.

This chain uses TRBV2 with TRBJ1-5; D might be TRBD1 (5 bases). V shed 4 bases and J shed 2 bases, with 12 bases lying between them. CDR1 is SNHLY and CDR2 is FYNNEI in the germline V gene. This CDR3 comprises 15 residues. CDR3 protein: CASSAGGLGNQPQHF. The DNA of the CDR3 is TGTGCCAGCAGTGCTGGGGGTCTCGGCAATCAGCCCCAGCATTTT.

In DNA, the CDR3 is TGTGCCTGGACCCCAGACCCGAGGGAGTACGAGCAGTACTTC. This translates into CAWTPDPREYEQYF. J is TRBJ2-7 and V is TRBV30, with D tentatively TRBD2 (5 bases). The length of the CDR3 is 14 residues. Germline loops: CDR1 GTSNPN, CDR2 SVGIG (reference sequence). With 4 bases removed from V and 4 bases from J, the gap between germline ends came to 17 bases. The variable domain in full, completed from reference TRBV30 and TRBJ2-7, reads SQTIHQWPATLVQPVGSPLSLECTVEGTSNPNLYWYRQAAGRGLQLLFYSVGIGQISSEVPQNLSASRPQDRQFILSSKKLLLSDSGFYLCAWTPDPREYEQYFGPGTRLTVT.

V and J are TRBV19 and TRBJ2-5, with D perhaps TRBD2 (5 bases). Germline loops: CDR1 LNHDA, CDR2 SQIVND (reference sequence). The CDR3 runs to 16 residues. Trimming cost V 3 bases and J 5 bases, with 19 bases left between them. CDR3 region: CASSMGQLDYFETQYF. The CDR3 DNA follows: TGTGCCAGTAGTATGGGTCAGCTTGACTACTTTGAGACCCAGTACTTC. The variable domain in full, with the rest retrieved from reference TRBV19 and TRBJ2-5, is DGGITQSPKYLFRKEGQNVTLSCEQNLNHDAMYWYRQDPGQGLRLIYYSQIVNDFQKGDIAEGYSVSREKKESFPLTVTSAQKNPTAFYLCASSMGQLDYFETQYFGPGTRLLVL.

This chain uses TRBV12-5 with TRBJ2-1; D gene uncertain. CDR3 length: 15 amino acids. Trimming stripped 4 bases from V and 0 bases from J, with 10 bases between. CDR1 and CDR2 (germline): LGHNT, FRNRAP. The CDR3 DNA sequence: TGTGCTAGTGGTTCGGGCAGCCCCTCCTACAATGAGCAGTTCTTC. Translated: CASGSGSPSYNEQFF.

The gene calls are TRBV14 and TRBJ1-1, with 7 bases fitting TRBD1. This CDR3 comprises 17 residues. In germline, CDR1 is SGHDN, CDR2 FVKESK. The trim removed 1 base at V and 0 bases at J, leaving 8 bases unmatched. The CDR3 here is CASSQAGQYLMNTEAFF. The CDR3 region has the DNA TGTGCCAGCAGCCAAGCGGGACAGTACTTAATGAACACTGAAGCTTTCTTT. The variable domain in full, completed from reference TRBV14 and TRBJ1-1, reads EAGVTQFPSHSVIEKGQTVTLRCDPISGHDNLYWYRRVMGKEIKFLLHFVKESKQDESGMPNNRFLAERTGGTYSTLKVQPAELEDSGVYFCASSQAGQYLMNTEAFFGQGTRLTVV.

This rearrangement joins TRBV7-8 to TRBJ2-1; unclear D gene. The germline CDR1 and CDR2 sequences are SGHVS and FQNEAQ. V lost 2 bases and J lost 1, with 3 bases in between. The CDR3 runs to 13 residues. The DNA of the CDR3 is TGTGCCAGCAGCTTAAGGTCCTACAATGAGCAGTTCTTC. This codes for CASSLRSYNEQFF.

The chain employs TRBV6-5 and TRBJ1-6; 8 bases map to TRBD1. Losses at the gene ends were 4 bases for V and 7 bases for J; bases not matched to a gene: 9. In germline, CDR1 is MNHEY, CDR2 SVGAGI. The CDR3 runs to 16 residues. CDR3 nucleotide sequence: TGTGCCAGCAGTTCTCGCCGGGACAGGCGGAATTCACCCCTCCACTTT. Translation gives CASSSRRDRRNSPLHF.

The count of this clone is one. This chain connects TRBV7-8 to TRBJ1-3; D gene ambiguous. The germline V and J ends were trimmed by 1 base and 0 bases, with 10 bases remaining between them. Germline V gene sequence: CDR1 SGHVS, CDR2 FQNEAQ. CDR3 length: 16 residues. CDR3 region: CASSLGTVTSGNTIYF. CDR3 DNA sequence: TGTGCCAGCAGCTTAGGAACAGTCACCTCTGGAAACACCATATATTTT.

This clone was seen a single time. Here the CDR3 DNA reads TGTGCCAGCACCAGTCAGGGGGCTGGCACTGAAGCTTTCTTT. Its protein product is CASTSQGAGTEAFF. This chain connects TRBV6-1 to TRBJ1-1; TRBD1 matches at 8 bases. The CDR3 loop spans 14 amino acids. CDR1 MNHNS and CDR2 SASEGT come from the germline V gene. The V gene end was trimmed by 7 bases and the J gene end by 4 bases; junction bases not matched to a gene: 8.